The 22 T cell receptor beta chains listed next were all sequenced from one sample in a study of cytomegalovirus exposure and HLA in healthy donors. Primers for the PCR totalled 60 Vbeta and 13 Jbeta. Measured with immunoSEQ multiplex PCR; TCRdb has only the in-frame clones, and not every one. Among roughly 120,000 clones listed, 80% were seen once. The sequencing input was PBMCs. These receptors came from a man in his thirties or forties in good health and CMV-seronegative.

The chain employs TRBV12-1 and TRBJ2-7; the D segment call TRBD2 is taken from the table without a DNA check. TRBV12-1 is deemed a pseudogene. The CDR3 sequence is 12 residues long. The CDR3 DNA sequence: TGTGCCAGCCGAGGGAGCTCCTACGAGCAGTACTTC. Its translation: CASRGSSYEQYF.

The chain combines TRBV28 with TRBJ2-1; 11 bases agree with TRBD1. V gave up 7 bases and J gave up 8 bases; unmatched junction bases: 4. The CDR3 runs 13 residues. The germline CDR1 and CDR2 sequences are MDHEN and SYDVKM. CDR3 loop: CASTTGQGDEQFF. CDR3 nucleotides: TGTGCCAGCACCACGGGACAGGGGGATGAGCAGTTCTTC.

This chain links TRBV4-1 with TRBJ2-7; 12 bases line up with TRBD2. Unmatched junction bases numbered 1, after V lost 0 bases and J lost 1 base. From germline, CDR1 is MGHRA and CDR2 YSYEKL. The CDR3 covers 16 residues. The CDR3 nucleotides read TGCGCCAGCAGCCAAGATGGGACTAGCGGGTCCTACGAGCAGTACTTC. This encodes CASSQDGTSGSYEQYF.

This chain uses TRBV6-5 with TRBJ1-2; D not certain. CDR1 is MNHEY, CDR2 SVGAGI, per germline. The CDR3 runs 13 residues. Trimming cost V 5 bases and J 5 bases, with 12 bases left between them. CDR3 amino acids: CASSRRGDYGYTF. As DNA, the CDR3 is TGTGCCAGCAGTAGACGGGGAGATTATGGCTACACCTTC.

V gene TRBV28 combines with J gene TRBJ2-7; TRBD2 might be the D (6 bases). V was cut by 3 bases and J by 6 bases, with 24 bases left in between. The germline gives CDR1 MDHEN, CDR2 SYDVKM. The CDR3 consists of 17 residues. The CDR3 here is CASSLPPTSLVPREQYF. The CDR3 DNA sequence: TGTGCCAGCAGTTTGCCCCCTACTAGCCTAGTTCCGCGCGAGCAGTACTTC.

This chain uses TRBV11-2 with TRBJ1-3; the D gene is possibly TRBD1 (5 bases). This CDR3 contains 17 residues. V shed 1 base and J shed 0 bases, with 13 bases lying between them. The V gene's germline CDR1 is SGHAT and CDR2 FQNNGV. This CDR3 reads CASSLVAGPNSGNTIYF. DNA of the CDR3: TGTGCCAGCAGCTTAGTCGCAGGGCCCAACTCTGGAAACACCATATATTTT.

On this clone: The germline gene is not matched at one end of the junction; a read error may be the cause. This chain uses TRBV7-8 with TRBJ1-2, with D possibly being TRBD1 (5 bases). The CDR3 contains 13 residues. Germline values: CDR1 SGHVS, CDR2 FQNEAQ. The CDR3 sequence is CASSSRGGANYPF. For the CDR3, the DNA is TGTGCCAGCAGCTCCCGGGGGGGTGCGAACTACCCCTTC.

There are a few counts of this clone. This chain's CDR3 is CASSQDLVASGIFAGELFF. As DNA, the CDR3 is TGTGCCAGCAGCCAAGATTTGGTGGCTAGCGGGATCTTTGCCGGGGAGCTGTTTTTT. The chain joins TRBV4-2 to TRBJ2-2; the match to TRBD2 covers 9 bases. CDR1 LGHNA and CDR2 YNFKEQ come from the germline V gene. The CDR3 has 19 residues. The V segment lost 0 bases and the J segment 6 bases; nucleotides outside the gene matches: 14.

The chain employs TRBV10-3 and TRBJ2-7, with D tentatively TRBD1 (6 bases). V lost 6 bases and J 4 bases, leaving 16 bases between the germline ends. This CDR3 spans 14 amino acids. The germline V gene encodes CDR1 ENHRY and CDR2 SYGVKD. The CDR3 region has the DNA TGTGCCATCAGGGCCCGGGACATTTCTTACGAGCAGTACTTC. It is translated as CAIRARDISYEQYF.

This chain connects TRBV4-3 to TRBJ2-2, with a weak D call TRBD1 (5 bases). In germline, CDR1 is LGHNA, CDR2 YSLEER. The V gene lost 0 bases and the J gene lost 5 bases, with 13 bases spanning the gap. This CDR3 has 16 amino acids. The CDR3: CASSQDRGPWTGELFF. In nucleotides, the CDR3 is TGCGCCAGCAGCCAAGATAGGGGCCCGTGGACCGGGGAGCTGTTTTTT.

This rearrangement joins TRBV19 to TRBJ2-2; 9 bases match TRBD2. The V gene's germline CDR1 is LNHDA and CDR2 SQIVND (reference sequence). Unmatched junction bases numbered 6, after V lost 0 bases and J lost 1 base. CDR3 length equals 18 residues. CDR3 loop: CASSIDPTSGVNTGELFF. The CDR3 nucleotides are TGTGCCAGTAGTATAGATCCGACTAGCGGCGTGAACACCGGGGAGCTGTTTTTT.

V is TRBV6-1 and J is TRBJ1-5, with 9 bases aligning to TRBD1. This CDR3 spans 14 amino acids. V shed 3 bases, J shed 8 bases, and the junction held 5 bases outside the gene matches. Germline CDR1 and CDR2: MNHNS and SASEGT. The CDR3 loop reads CASSEGQGPEPQHF. In nucleotides, the CDR3 is TGTGCCAGCAGTGAGGGACAGGGCCCGGAGCCCCAGCATTTT.

The V and J genes are TRBV29-1 and TRBJ2-7; the match to TRBD1 covers 11 bases. V trimming: 4 bases; J trimming: 4 bases; junction bases outside the gene matches: 6. Germline V gene sequence: CDR1 SQVTM, CDR2 ANQGSEA. CDR3 length: 14 amino acids. Written as DNA, the CDR3 is TGCAGCGTTGTAATGGACAGGGGGCCTTACGAGCAGTACTTC. This gives the protein CSVVMDRGPYEQYF.

The sample holds a few counts of this clone. CDR3 loop: CASSLVLAGAQETQYF. The CDR3 nucleotides are TGCGCCAGCAGCTTGGTCCTAGCGGGAGCCCAAGAGACCCAGTACTTC. The chain recombines TRBV5-1 with TRBJ2-5, with 10 bases fitting TRBD2. The CDR3 is made up of 16 amino acids. CDR1 SGHRS and CDR2 YFSETQ come from the germline V gene. V was pared by 0 bases and J by 1 base, with 3 bases of the junction left unmatched.

Only one count was recorded for this clone. The chain carries TRBV7-8 and TRBJ2-1; 9 nucleotides match TRBD2. Germline CDR1 is SGHVS and CDR2 is FQNEAQ. This CDR3 contains 16 residues. With V trimmed by 3 bases and J by 7 bases, 10 bases remained unmatched. CDR3 bases: TGTGCCAGCAGCTTTCCCGGGACTAGCCCTTCTAATGAGCAGTTCTTC. It specifies CASSFPGTSPSNEQFF.

The rearrangement links TRBV28 to TRBJ2-1; 9 nucleotides agree with TRBD1. J lost 7 bases, V lost 6 bases, and 4 bases had no gene match. This CDR3 is 13 amino acids long. Germline CDR1 reads MDHEN; CDR2 reads SYDVKM. As DNA, the CDR3 is TGTGCCAGCAGGGACAGGGGTCGGAATGAGCAGTTCTTC. This sequence encodes CASRDRGRNEQFF.

V gene TRBV29-1 combines with J gene TRBJ1-2; 8 bases fit TRBD1. With V trimmed by 6 bases and J by 2 bases, 2 bases remained unmatched. This CDR3 has 12 amino acids. CDR1 is SQVTM and CDR2 is ANQGSEA in the germline V gene. CDR3 protein: CSVDRVNYGYTF. In DNA, the CDR3 is TGCAGCGTGGACAGGGTGAACTATGGCTACACCTTC. Full variable domain (missing parts from reference TRBV29-1 and TRBJ1-2): SAVISQKPSRDICQRGTSLTIQCQVDSQVTMMFWYRQQPGQSLTLIATANQGSEATYESGFVIDKFPISRPNLTFSTLTVSNMSPEDSSIYLCSVDRVNYGYTFGSGTRLTVV.

About this clone: Its ends do not fully match the called genes, so a read error is possible. V is TRBV5-6 and J is TRBJ2-3; D not resolved. The CDR3 length is 15 residues. The V gene's germline CDR1 is SGHDT and CDR2 YYEEEE. The CDR3 nucleotides are TGTGCCAGCAACTTGGCGGCTGGGCGCACAGATACGCAGTATTTT. It encodes CASNLAAGRTDTQYF. The variable domain in full, completed from reference TRBV5-6 and TRBJ2-3, reads DAGVTQSPTHLIKTRGQQVTLRCSPKSGHDTVSWYQQALGQGPQFIFQYYEEEERQRGNFPDRFSGHQFPNYSSELNVNALLLGDSALYLCASNLAAGRTDTQYFGPGTRLTVL.

J is TRBJ2-3 and V is TRBV4-3; tentatively, D is TRBD2 (6 bases). The CDR3 is made up of 17 amino acids. V lost 0 bases and J 2 bases, leaving 15 bases between the germline ends. Per the germline V gene, CDR1 is LGHNA and CDR2 is YSLEER. This CDR3 is CASSQDRRLGLTDTQYF. CDR3 DNA: TGCGCCAGCAGCCAAGATCGCCGACTAGGGCTCACAGATACGCAGTATTTT.

This clone appeared a few times. This chain connects TRBV6-5 to TRBJ2-3; 11 positions agree with TRBD2. V was pared by 0 bases and J by 5 bases, with 4 bases of the junction left unmatched. The CDR3 is 16 amino acids. Germline V gene sequence: CDR1 MNHEY, CDR2 SVGAGI. The CDR3 region has the DNA TGTGCCAGCAGTTACTCTTTCCTAGCGGGAGGAGATACGCAGTATTTT. It codes for CASSYSFLAGGDTQYF.

V and J are TRBV2 and TRBJ2-6, with 7 positions matching TRBD1. The CDR3 loop spans 15 amino acids. V was clipped by 7 bases and J by 2 bases; unmatched bases: 5. The germline CDR1 and CDR2 sequences are SNHLY and FYNNEI. CDR3 amino acids: CASNPGQTGANVLTF. The CDR3 coding sequence is TGTGCCAGCAACCCGGGACAGACTGGGGCCAACGTCCTGACTTTC.

The chain couples TRBV7-9 to TRBJ2-1; 12 positions match TRBD1. The CDR3 totals 15 residues. Germline V gene lookup returns CDR1 SEHNR and CDR2 FQNEAQ (reference sequence). V was pared by 11 bases and J by 6 bases, with 11 bases of the junction left unmatched. The CDR3 region has the DNA TGTGCCGCCCCTCCGGGACAGGGGGCCTCCAATGAGCAGTTCTTC. It translates to CAAPPGQGASNEQFF.